The subject of this entry is one T cell receptor beta chain. The record originates from a study of blood T cells in healthy people across ages. Overall study context: About one barcoded beta molecule per two T cells came from capture by template switching.

V was cut by 6 bases and J by 0 bases, with 26 bases left in between. This CDR3 is built from 19 residues. Through a sample-barcoded 5' primer and a J-beta primer mix, a second PCR was run for roughly 6 to 11 cycles. TCRdb reanalysed the 5' RACE reads using MiXCR and keeps one entry per CDR3 protein. The table lists around 520,000 distinct CDR3 sequences, about 28% of them singletons. This same sample was also part of a study on T cells of mothers and their children. That study adds: Second-PCR primer M1S introduced sample barcodes and 2-4 random nucleotides.

The receptor comes from a boy between 2 and 10 years old in good health. Input material: blood. The chain is built from TRBV12-3 or TRBV12-4 and TRBJ2-5; the D gene is possibly TRBD2 (6 bases). The chain's CDR3 is CASSKSGASANPYQETQYF. CDR3 DNA sequence: TGTGCCAGCAGCAAAAGTGGGGCTAGCGCGAACCCGTACCAAGAGACCCAGTACTTC.